This TCR beta chain was sequenced in a study of T-cell memory formation after mild COVID-19. Study background: TCR clusters were mostly donor specific. Findings and limits, study-wide: What remained unconfirmed was the SARS-CoV-2 specificity of second-wave clones peaking on day 37.

The TCR alpha and TCR beta cDNA libraries, bearing sample barcodes and UMIs, were generated by 5'RACE using constant-segment primers. TCRdb ran MiXCR on the 5' RACE reads and lists one entry per CDR3 protein. Of 150,000 to 200,000 distinct CDR3 sequences in the sample, 18% were seen once. This clonotype has more than one count but fewer than ten. Its antigen is not known. The V end was cut by 5 bases, the J end by 7 bases, with 20 bases between. The CDR3 runs 16 residues. The specimen was PBMCs or a T cell subset sorted from them (not recorded which). This receptor was taken from a young man who had mild COVID-19 (a few samples of this study predate the infection). Cell type and time point are not known. The V and J genes are TRBV12-3 or TRBV12-4 and TRBJ1-4; D not certain. CDR3 amino acids: CASSPPSGFPGEKLFF. The CDR3 DNA reads TGTGCCAGCAGTCCCCCCTCAGGCTTTCCAGGTGAAAAACTGTTTTTT.